These 21 T cell receptor beta chains came from one sample sequenced in a study of blood T cell repertoires in COVID-19. Produced via immunoSEQ multiplex PCR; TCRdb's table is partial and in-frame only. The data show approximately 260,000 clones, approximately 87% seen once. The sample consisted of peripheral blood. These TCRs come from a man in his fifties or sixties who had recovered from COVID-19.

This clone was seen more than once but under ten times. The chain joins TRBV18 to TRBJ2-5, with unresolved D. V gave up 2 bases and J gave up 3 bases, with 10 bases separating them. The CDR3 runs to 14 residues. Germline V gene lookup returns CDR1 KGHSH and CDR2 LQKENI. CDR3 sequence: CASSPVNSKETQYF. CDR3 DNA: TGTGCCAGCTCACCAGTTAACAGTAAAGAGACCCAGTACTTC.

This clone was seen a single time. The chain uses TRBV6-5 and TRBJ2-1; 10 bases fit TRBD2. This CDR3 is 15 amino acids long. Germline-derived CDR1 and CDR2 are MNHEY and SVGAGI. V shed 2 bases and J 4 bases; nucleotides not matched to a gene: 2. The CDR3 bases are TGTGCCAGCAGTTACCTAGCGGGGGTGTACAATGAGCAGTTCTTC. This codes for CASSYLAGVYNEQFF.

The rearrangement joins TRBV7-6 to TRBJ2-3; D gene uncertain. The germline V gene encodes CDR1 SGHVS and CDR2 FNYEAQ. V dropped 5 bases and J dropped 0 bases, with 9 bases sitting between them. The CDR3 totals 14 residues. Written as DNA, the CDR3 is TGTGCCAGCAGCCCCCAATTTAGCACAGATACGCAGTATTTT. Translation gives CASSPQFSTDTQYF.

The rearrangement joins TRBV5-1 to TRBJ2-2; 14 bases fit TRBD2. This CDR3 spans 17 amino acids. CDR1 and CDR2 (germline): SGHRS, YFSETQ. The J segment lost 5 bases and the V segment lost 0 bases, leaving 3 bases of the junction unmatched. CDR3 region: CASSLEGLAGVTGELFF. DNA for the CDR3: TGCGCCAGCAGCTTGGAGGGACTAGCGGGAGTAACCGGGGAGCTGTTTTTT.

The chain uses TRBV6-5 and TRBJ2-2; D perhaps matches TRBD2 (5 bases). The CDR3 extends over 15 amino acids. The germline gives CDR1 MNHEY, CDR2 SVGAGI. The V end was cut by 6 bases, the J end by 5 bases, with 16 bases between. CDR3 nucleotides: TGTGCCAGCAGCCCCCGGGGAATGCGGACCGGGGAGCTGTTTTTT. This encodes CASSPRGMRTGELFF.

The CDR3 nucleotides read TGCACCAGCAGCCAAGATGTGAGGGTAGACCCCCCCTACGAGCAGTACTTC. As protein: CTSSQDVRVDPPYEQYF. The chain carries TRBV1 and TRBJ2-7; TRBD2 reflects the table's D call only, with no check against the DNA. TRBV1 is tagged as a pseudogene. The CDR3 is made up of 17 amino acids.

This chain links TRBV25-1 with TRBJ1-4; TRBD1 agrees at 7 bases. This CDR3 region has 15 residues. The V and J ends lost 2 bases and 4 bases, in that order; junction bases with no gene match: 4. Per the germline V gene, CDR1 is MGHDK and CDR2 is SYGVNS. CDR3: CASSERTGVNEKLFF. The CDR3 DNA follows: TGTGCCAGCAGTGAAAGAACAGGGGTTAATGAAAAACTGTTTTTT.

The chain employs TRBV7-2 and TRBJ2-3, with 11 nucleotides matching TRBD2. The CDR3 spans 16 residues. Germline V CDR1 and CDR2: SGHTA, FQGNSA. J was trimmed by 8 bases and V by 1 base; bases with no gene match: 8. The DNA for the CDR3 is TGTGCCAGCAGCTTAGATAGCGGGGGGGCCTCAAGTACGCAGTATTTT. Protein: CASSLDSGGASSTQYF.

The V gene is TRBV2, the J gene TRBJ2-6, with D unresolved. CDR3 length: 15 residues. The V end lost 1 base, the J end lost 3 bases, and 7 bases lay between the germline ends. Germline loops: CDR1 SNHLY, CDR2 FYNNEI. The CDR3 nucleotides read TGTGCCAGCAGTGAAGGGGCGTATGGGGCCAACGTCCTGACTTTC. It codes for CASSEGAYGANVLTF.

The chain uses TRBV9 and TRBJ2-2, with 9 positions matching TRBD2. Trimming at V came to 4 bases and at J to 5 bases, leaving 15 bases not matched to a gene. The CDR3 consists of 18 residues. Germline values: CDR1 SGDLS, CDR2 YYNGEE. The CDR3 sequence: CASSPRGSGSRGTGELFF. As DNA, the CDR3 is TGTGCCAGCAGCCCCCGGGGTAGCGGGAGTCGGGGTACCGGGGAGCTGTTTTTT. The full variable domain, with the rest looked up from reference TRBV9 and TRBJ2-2, is DSGVTQTPKHLITATGQRVTLRCSPRSGDLSVYWYQQSLDQGLQFLIQYYNGEERAKGNILERFSAQQFPDLHSELNLSSLELGDSALYFCASSPRGSGSRGTGELFFGEGSRLTVL.

This rearrangement joins TRBV5-4 to TRBJ1-1; 8 bases map to TRBD1. Trimming at V came to 2 bases and at J to 12 bases, leaving 9 bases not matched to a gene. There are 13 residues in the CDR3. The V gene's germline CDR1 is SGHNT and CDR2 YYREEE (reference sequence). The CDR3 region is CASSFLGGQGSFF. Written as DNA, the CDR3 is TGTGCCAGCAGCTTTCTGGGTGGACAGGGATCTTTCTTT.

This clone appeared a single time. The J gene is TRBJ2-5, the V gene TRBV3-1 (or the pseudogene TRBV3-2); D ambiguous. Deletions cut 2 bases from V and 1 base from J, with 14 bases between. Germline V gene data show CDR1 as LGHDT and CDR2 as YNNKEL (reference sequence). The CDR3 extends over 16 amino acids. For the CDR3, the DNA is TGTGCCAGCAGCCAAAGTCGCATAAGCCTCCAAGAGACCCAGTACTTC. This gives the protein CASSQSRISLQETQYF.

This rearrangement joins TRBV13 to TRBJ2-7, with unresolved D. The germline V gene has CDR1 PRHDT and CDR2 FYEKMQ (reference sequence). The length of the CDR3 is 14 residues. Between the trimmed V and J ends, which lost 5 bases and 2 bases, there was a span of 13 bases. The CDR3 spells CASSPKKSPYEQYF. The CDR3 DNA is TGTGCCAGCAGCCCAAAGAAGAGTCCCTACGAGCAGTACTTC.

This chain uses TRBV5-1 with TRBJ1-5; a weak D match, TRBD1 (6 bases). V dropped 2 bases and J dropped 7 bases, with 10 bases sitting between them. Germline V CDR1 and CDR2: SGHRS, YFSETQ. The CDR3 runs to 13 residues. CDR3 coding DNA: TGCGCCAGCAGCTTTGGGGGCGGACAGCCCCAGCATTTT. Translation: CASSFGGGQPQHF.

The chain has TRBV27 and TRBJ1-1, with a weak D call TRBD1 (5 bases). CDR1 is MNHEY and CDR2 is SMNVEV in the germline V gene (reference sequence). The CDR3 consists of 13 residues. V was clipped by 3 bases and J by 4 bases, with 9 bases between them. DNA for the CDR3: TGTGCCAGCAGTTTTTTAGGGGCCACTGAAGCTTTCTTT. Protein: CASSFLGATEAFF.

The V gene is TRBV5-1, the J gene TRBJ2-5, with 9 positions matching TRBD2. Losses at the gene ends were 3 bases for V and 4 bases for J; bases not matched to a gene: 13. Germline CDR1 reads SGHRS; CDR2 reads YFSETQ. The CDR3 is 17 residues long. The CDR3 DNA reads as TGCGCCAGCAGCTGGGGCTTGGTGCGGGAGGGACTAGAGACCCAGTACTTC. Translating it yields CASSWGLVREGLETQYF.

As concerns this clone: Additional DNA sequences in this sample encode the identical CDR3. V and J are TRBV30 and TRBJ1-5; D remains ambiguous. The CDR3 covers 12 residues. Trimming pared 1 base from V and 4 bases from J, leaving 5 bases between. Per germline, CDR1 GTSNPN and CDR2 SVGIG (reference sequence). This CDR3 reads CAWSAVNQPQHF. CDR3 nucleotides: TGTGCCTGGAGTGCCGTTAATCAGCCCCAGCATTTT.

This clone appeared once. This sequence joins TRBV5-5 and TRBJ2-7, with TRBD2 matching 7 bases. This CDR3 is 12 amino acids long. J gave up 6 bases and V 4 bases, and 4 bases lay outside the gene matches. The germline V gene encodes CDR1 SGHKS and CDR2 YYEKEE (reference sequence). The DNA for the CDR3 is TGTGCCAGCAGCCCCCGCGGGGGCGAGCAGTACTTC. Translated: CASSPRGGEQYF.

This clone is a singleton in its sample. The gene calls are TRBV10-1 and TRBJ1-1; 11 nucleotides match TRBD1. Trimming at V came to 7 bases and at J to 4 bases, leaving 5 bases not matched to a gene. The CDR3 covers 14 residues. CDR1 WNHNN and CDR2 SYGVQD come from the germline V gene (reference sequence). As DNA, the CDR3 is TGCGCCAGCAATCCGGGACAGGGGGGCACTGAAGCTTTCTTT. Translating it yields CASNPGQGGTEAFF.

The rearrangement links TRBV11-2 to TRBJ2-2; perhaps TRBD1 as D (6 bases). The V gene's germline CDR1 is SGHAT and CDR2 FQNNGV. CDR3 length: 15 amino acids. Trimming shortened V by 6 bases and J by 1 base, and 12 bases separated the two germline ends. This CDR3 reads CASSYTTGNTGELFF. The CDR3 DNA reads TGTGCCAGCAGTTATACGACAGGGAACACCGGGGAGCTGTTTTTT.

The CDR3 DNA reads as TGTGCCAGCAGCGCCCCCCGGGACAGACAAAACACCGGGGAGCTGTTTTTT. It translates to CASSAPRDRQNTGELFF. The chain has TRBV9 and TRBJ2-2, with 7 positions matching TRBD1. V gave up 3 bases and J gave up 2 bases; unmatched junction bases: 10. CDR3 length equals 17 residues. CDR1 and CDR2 from the germline V gene are SGDLS and YYNGEE. The complete variable domain, with remaining parts taken from reference TRBV9 and TRBJ2-2, reads DSGVTQTPKHLITATGQRVTLRCSPRSGDLSVYWYQQSLDQGLQFLIQYYNGEERAKGNILERFSAQQFPDLHSELNLSSLELGDSALYFCASSAPRDRQNTGELFFGEGSRLTVL.